The clone carrying this TCR beta chain turned up a few times. CDR3 and TCR beta VDJ profiling relied on a genomic DNA template. Using its own MiXCR run on the reads, TCRdb lists one record per CDR3 protein. The top ten clones hold approximately 40% of a sample with about 180,000 distinct CDR3 sequences, nearly 65% of them seen once. It was patients with CD8+CD57+ cell expansion by flow cytometry who were chosen for sequencing. This entry belongs to a study of CD8+CD57+ T cells in acquired aplastic anemia. The CDR3 contains 14 residues. V trimming: 5 bases; J trimming: 7 bases; junction bases outside the gene matches: 3. CDR1 and CDR2 from the germline V gene are SGHVS and FNYEAQ.

The sample taken for sequencing was sorted CD4+, CD8+, or CD8+CD57+ T cells (not recorded which) from PBMCs. The rearrangement joins TRBV7-6 to TRBJ2-1, with 12 bases that match TRBD2. The TCR sequence derives from a human donor with aplastic anemia. CDR3 sequence (DNA): TGTGCCAGCAGCCCTAGCGGGGGGGGTAATGAGCAGTTCTTC. Translating it yields CASSPSGGGNEQFF.